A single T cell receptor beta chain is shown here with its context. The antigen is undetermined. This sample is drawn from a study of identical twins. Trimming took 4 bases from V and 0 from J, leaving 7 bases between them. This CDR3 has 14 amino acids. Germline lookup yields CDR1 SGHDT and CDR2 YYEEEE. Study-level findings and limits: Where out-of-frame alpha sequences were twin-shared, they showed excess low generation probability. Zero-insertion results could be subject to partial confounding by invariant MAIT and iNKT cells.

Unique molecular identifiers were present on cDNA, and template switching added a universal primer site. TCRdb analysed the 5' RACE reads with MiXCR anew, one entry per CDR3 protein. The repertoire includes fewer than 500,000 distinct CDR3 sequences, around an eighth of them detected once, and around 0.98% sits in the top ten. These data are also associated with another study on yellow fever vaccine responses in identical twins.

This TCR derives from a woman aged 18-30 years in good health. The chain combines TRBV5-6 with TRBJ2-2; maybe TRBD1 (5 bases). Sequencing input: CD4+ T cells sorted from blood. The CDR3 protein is CASSTDTNTGELFF. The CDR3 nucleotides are TGTGCCAGCAGCACGGACACGAACACCGGGGAGCTGTTTTTT.